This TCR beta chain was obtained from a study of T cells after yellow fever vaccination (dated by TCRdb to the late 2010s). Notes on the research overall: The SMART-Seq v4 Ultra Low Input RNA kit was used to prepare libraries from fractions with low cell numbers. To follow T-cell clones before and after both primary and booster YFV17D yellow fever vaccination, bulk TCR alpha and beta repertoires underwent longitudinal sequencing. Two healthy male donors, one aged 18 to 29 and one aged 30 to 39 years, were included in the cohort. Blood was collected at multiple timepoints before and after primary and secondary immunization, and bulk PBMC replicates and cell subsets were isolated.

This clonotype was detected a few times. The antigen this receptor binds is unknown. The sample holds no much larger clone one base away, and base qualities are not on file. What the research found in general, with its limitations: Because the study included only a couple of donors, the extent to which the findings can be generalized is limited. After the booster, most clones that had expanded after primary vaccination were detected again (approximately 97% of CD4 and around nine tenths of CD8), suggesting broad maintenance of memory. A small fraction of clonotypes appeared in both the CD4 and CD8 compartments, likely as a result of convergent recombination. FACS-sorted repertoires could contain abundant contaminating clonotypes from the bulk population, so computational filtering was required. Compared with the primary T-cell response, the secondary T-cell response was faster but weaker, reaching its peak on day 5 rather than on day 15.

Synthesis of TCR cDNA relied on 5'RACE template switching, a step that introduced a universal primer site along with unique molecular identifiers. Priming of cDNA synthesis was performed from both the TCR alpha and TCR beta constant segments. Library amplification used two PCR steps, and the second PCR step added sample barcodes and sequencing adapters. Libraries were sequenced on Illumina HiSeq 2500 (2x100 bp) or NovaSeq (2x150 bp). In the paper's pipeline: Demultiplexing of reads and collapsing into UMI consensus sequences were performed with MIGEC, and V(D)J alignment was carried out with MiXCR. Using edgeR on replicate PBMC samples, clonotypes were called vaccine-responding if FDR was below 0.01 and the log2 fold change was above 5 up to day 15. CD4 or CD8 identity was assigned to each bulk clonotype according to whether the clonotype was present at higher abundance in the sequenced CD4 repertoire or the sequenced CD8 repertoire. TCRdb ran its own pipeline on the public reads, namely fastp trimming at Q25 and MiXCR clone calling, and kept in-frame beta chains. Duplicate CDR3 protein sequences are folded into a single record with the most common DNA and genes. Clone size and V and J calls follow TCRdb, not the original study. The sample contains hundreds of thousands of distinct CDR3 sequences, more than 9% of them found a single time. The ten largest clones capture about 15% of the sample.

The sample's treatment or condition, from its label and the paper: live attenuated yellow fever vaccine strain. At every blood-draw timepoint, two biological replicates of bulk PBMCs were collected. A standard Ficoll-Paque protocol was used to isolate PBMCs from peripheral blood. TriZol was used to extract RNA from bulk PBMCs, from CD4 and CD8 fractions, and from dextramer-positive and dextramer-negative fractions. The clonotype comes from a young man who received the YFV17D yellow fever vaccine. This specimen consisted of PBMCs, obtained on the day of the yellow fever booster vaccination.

The DNA is as follows: TGTGCCAGCAGCAATGGGGGCTCCTACGAGCAGTACTTC. This translates into CASSNGGSYEQYF. The chain couples TRBV7-9 to TRBJ2-7; the D gene could be either TRBD1 or TRBD2, each agreeing at 5 bases. The CDR3 covers 13 residues, taking in both the cysteine and the phenylalanine. Solely the CDR3 DNA is kept, with 39 bases framed from the first base. Trimming at the junction amounts to 5 bases on V and 0 bases on J, and the germline ends lie 8 bases apart. Per the germline V gene (reference sequence), SEHNR is the CDR1 and FQNEAQ is the CDR2.